This entry lists 26 T cell receptor beta chains sequenced from one sample in a study (TCRdb year 2016). Library generation was performed with RT-PCR. For sequencing, an Illumina MiSeq was employed. TCRdb took the public reads, trimmed them with fastp at Q25, ran MiXCR for clone calling and kept in-frame beta chains. Under each unique CDR3 protein, matching rows form one entry showing the most common genes and DNA. The sample table records approximately 720,000 distinct CDR3 sequences; approximately 14% of these occur just once. Clones ranked in the top ten supply 3.6% of the sample. Sequencing input: memory CD4+ T cells from blood. These receptors all stem from a female donor in good health, serving as a healthy control.

This clonotype occurred a few times. The chain recombines TRBV5-6 with TRBJ2-5, with a possible D match to TRBD2 (6 bases). Trimming took 5 bases from V and 6 from J, leaving 20 bases between them. The CDR3 contains 15 residues. Per the germline V gene, CDR1 is SGHDT and CDR2 is YYEEEE. The chain's CDR3 is CASRGRALGGKTQYF. The CDR3, as DNA: TGTGCCAGCAGAGGAAGAGCCCTGGGGGGAAAGACCCAGTACTTC.

The gene calls are TRBV28 and TRBJ1-6; D remains unclear. V gave up 3 bases and J gave up 10 bases, with 7 bases separating them. This CDR3 has 12 residues. Germline CDR1 and CDR2: MDHEN and SYDVKM. As DNA, the CDR3 is TGTGCCAGCAGTTTCCTGTACTCACCCCTCCACTTT. This sequence encodes CASSFLYSPLHF.

The gene calls are TRBV20-1 and TRBJ1-5, with D hard to call. Germline V CDR1 and CDR2: DFQATT, SNEGSKA (reference sequence). V dropped 6 bases and J dropped 4 bases, with 22 bases sitting between them. The CDR3 spans 16 residues. The CDR3 protein is CSAVSLHGSKNQPQHF. The CDR3 DNA reads TGCAGTGCGGTTAGTTTGCACGGTAGTAAGAATCAGCCCCAGCATTTT.

This clonotype has more than one count but fewer than ten. The V call is TRBV15, the J call TRBJ1-2; D possibly corresponds to TRBD1 (6 bases). Trimming left V 3 bases short and J 3 bases short, with 14 bases between. The CDR3 covers 15 residues. Germline V gives CDR1 LNHNV, CDR2 YYDKDF (reference sequence). CDR3 DNA: TGTGCCACCAGCAGGGGCAGGGGAGACGACTATGGCTACACCTTC. It codes for CATSRGRGDDYGYTF.

This clonotype was counted many times. V gene TRBV7-2 combines with J gene TRBJ2-7; TRBD1 is a possible D gene (6 bases). Germline V gene sequence: CDR1 SGHTA, CDR2 FQGNSA. The CDR3 has 15 amino acids. V was cut by 6 bases and J by 2 bases, with 17 bases left in between. Written as DNA, the CDR3 is TGTGCCAGCAGGTTGGGCCGGGACAATACCTACGAGCAGTACTTC. This translates into CASRLGRDNTYEQYF.

Only a few counts were recorded for this clonotype. This CDR3 is CASSLSVTQYF. The CDR3 DNA reads as TGTGCCAGCAGCTTGTCAGTGACCCAGTACTTC. This rearrangement joins TRBV5-6 to TRBJ2-5; D is uncertain. This CDR3 comprises 11 residues. Deletions cut 1 base from V and 7 bases from J, with 5 bases between. The germline V gene has CDR1 SGHDT and CDR2 YYEEEE.

This clonotype was counted a few times. The genes are TRBV6-1 and TRBJ1-2; the D gene is possibly TRBD1 (5 bases). The CDR3 length is 16 residues. Per the germline V gene, CDR1 is MNHNS and CDR2 is SASEGT. V lost 1 base and J 4 bases, leaving 16 bases between the germline ends. The CDR3 bases are TGTGCCAGCAGTGAAGGCATGAGGGGTAGGAGCTATGGCTACACCTTC. It is translated as CASSEGMRGRSYGYTF.

The CDR3 DNA reads TGTGCCAGCAGTACTCAGAACTCCTACGAGCAGTACTTC. Protein: CASSTQNSYEQYF. V gene TRBV5-4 combines with J gene TRBJ2-7; no reliable D call. This CDR3 region has 13 residues. Germline-derived CDR1 and CDR2 are SGHNT and YYREEE (reference sequence). Trimming stripped 5 bases from V and 0 bases from J, with 9 bases between.

J is TRBJ1-3 and V is TRBV7-2, with D uncertain. CDR1 is SGHTA, CDR2 FQGNSA, per germline. This CDR3 contains 14 residues. The V gene lost 5 bases and the J gene lost 1 base, with 9 bases spanning the gap. The CDR3 bases are TGTGCCAGCAGCCGAGCAAGGTCTGGAAACACCATATATTTT. It specifies CASSRARSGNTIYF.

The gene calls are TRBV7-3 and TRBJ1-1; D not resolved. CDR3 length: 15 amino acids. V was shortened by 1 base and J by 0 bases, with 9 bases between the two germline ends. Germline V gives CDR1 SGHTA, CDR2 FQGTGA. For the CDR3, the DNA is TGTGCCAGCAGCTTAAATCGGGCCGTGAACACTGAAGCTTTCTTT. The encoded protein is CASSLNRAVNTEAFF.

This clonotype was detected many times. The chain recombines TRBV6-2 or TRBV6-3 with TRBJ2-1, with 8 bases fitting TRBD2. The V and J ends lost 8 bases and 6 bases, in that order; junction bases with no gene match: 3. The CDR3 contains 12 residues. CDR1 is MNHEY and CDR2 is SVGEGT in the germline V gene. CDR3 in DNA: TGTGCCAGCGGGCGGGGGGTCAATGAGCAGTTCTTC. It specifies CASGRGVNEQFF.

This rearrangement joins TRBV15 to TRBJ1-6; no definite D call. This CDR3 region has 13 residues. Germline values: CDR1 LNHNV, CDR2 YYDKDF (reference sequence). Trimming took 1 base from V and 7 from J, leaving 5 bases between them. The CDR3: CATSRARNSPLHF. In DNA, the CDR3 is TGTGCCACCAGCAGAGCCCGAAATTCACCCCTCCACTTT.

This clonotype has just a few counts. The rearrangement joins TRBV4-3 to TRBJ1-1; TRBD1 matches at 8 bases. This CDR3 region has 15 residues. In germline, CDR1 is LGHNA, CDR2 YSLEER. V shed 3 bases and J 0 bases; nucleotides not matched to a gene: 3. CDR3 DNA sequence: TGCGCCAGCAGCCAGACAGGGGTCATGAACACTGAAGCTTTCTTT. Protein sequence: CASSQTGVMNTEAFF.

Only a few counts were recorded for this clonotype. The chain is built from TRBV20-1 and TRBJ1-3; TRBD1 matches 8 bases. Germline lookup yields CDR1 DFQATT and CDR2 SNEGSKA (reference sequence). J gave up 3 bases and V 4 bases, and 8 bases lay outside the gene matches. The CDR3 is 15 amino acids. The CDR3 DNA sequence: TGCAGTGCTACCTCCGGACAGGGCAGTGGAAACACCATATATTTT. Protein product: CSATSGQGSGNTIYF.

This clonotype was seen ten or more times. The chain has TRBV12-3 or TRBV12-4 and TRBJ1-3; 7 nucleotides line up with TRBD1. Unmatched junction bases numbered 1, after V lost 5 bases and J lost 0 bases. The CDR3 runs 14 residues. The CDR3, as DNA: TGTGCCAGCAGTCGGGACAGCTCTGGAAACACCATATATTTT. It encodes CASSRDSSGNTIYF.

The table lists this clonotype with a few counts. This sequence joins TRBV12-3 or TRBV12-4 and TRBJ1-2; D is possibly TRBD1 (5 bases). The CDR3 runs to 13 residues. V was shortened by 3 bases and J by 8 bases, with 13 bases between the two germline ends. This CDR3 reads CASSFRGPQGYTF. The DNA of the CDR3 is TGTGCCAGCAGTTTTAGGGGCCCTCAGGGCTACACCTTC.

The rearrangement joins TRBV9 to TRBJ1-2; D gene ambiguous. CDR1 and CDR2 (germline): SGDLS, YYNGEE. Trimming removed 0 bases at V and 7 bases at J, with 7 bases between. This CDR3 spans 12 amino acids. CDR3 region: CASSVEGSGYTF. The CDR3 DNA reads as TGTGCCAGCAGCGTAGAAGGGAGTGGCTACACCTTC.

Many counts were recorded for this clonotype. This sequence joins TRBV6-5 and TRBJ2-1, with 7 nucleotides matching TRBD2. The CDR3 spans 16 residues. Germline V gene data show CDR1 as MNHEY and CDR2 as SVGAGI. J was trimmed by 5 bases and V by 0 bases; bases with no gene match: 7. CDR3 in amino acids: CASSYSYSGTNNEQFF. The CDR3 DNA sequence: TGTGCCAGCAGTTACTCTTATTCCGGGACTAACAATGAGCAGTTCTTC.

This clonotype has at least ten counts. The V call is TRBV20-1, the J call TRBJ1-2, with 8 bases aligning to TRBD1. CDR1 and CDR2 from the germline V gene are DFQATT and SNEGSKA (reference sequence). This CDR3 spans 11 amino acids. The DNA of the CDR3 is TGCAGCAGGACAGGGAACTATGGCTACACCTTC. This translates into CSRTGNYGYTF.

This clonotype was detected ten times or more. The chain uses TRBV7-8 and TRBJ2-5; D is unclear. Germline CDR1 SGHVS, CDR2 FQNEAQ. This CDR3 contains 12 residues. The ends were cut back, 5 bases at V and 5 bases at J, with 9 bases in the middle. Here the CDR3 DNA reads TGTGCCAGCAGCCCCGTAACGGAGACCCAGTACTTC. Translating it yields CASSPVTETQYF.

This clonotype showed up just a few times. The rearrangement links TRBV6-5 to TRBJ1-1; D might be TRBD1 (5 bases). The CDR3 extends over 16 amino acids. Trimming took off 7 bases at V and 2 bases at J, with 20 bases between the two ends. Per the germline V gene, CDR1 is MNHEY and CDR2 is SVGAGI. In nucleotides, the CDR3 is TGTGCCAGCACCCCACCGGCAGGGCTGGGAAACACTGAAGCTTTCTTT. Residues: CASTPPAGLGNTEAFF.

The sample holds a few counts of this clonotype. CDR3: CASMSQGMGEQYF. CDR3 DNA: TGTGCCAGCATGAGTCAGGGGATGGGCGAGCAGTACTTC. J is TRBJ2-7 and V is TRBV12-3 or TRBV12-4; D is perhaps TRBD1 (6 bases). V gave up 7 bases and J gave up 6 bases, with 16 bases separating them. The CDR3 is 13 residues long.

This clonotype appeared a few times. V usage is TRBV7-2 and J usage is TRBJ2-3; D uncertain. Trimming removed 2 bases at V and 4 bases at J, with 10 bases between. This CDR3 is built from 14 residues. Germline assignment: CDR1 SGHTA and CDR2 FQGNSA. The CDR3 is CASSLSRLADTQYF. The CDR3 region has the DNA TGTGCCAGCAGCTTATCAAGGCTGGCAGATACGCAGTATTTT. The complete variable domain, with remaining parts taken from reference TRBV7-2 and TRBJ2-3, reads GAGVSQSPSNKVTEKGKDVELRCDPISGHTALYWYRQSLGQGLEFLIYFQGNSAPDKSGLPSDRFSAERTGGSVSTLTIQRTQQEDSAVYLCASSLSRLADTQYFGPGTRLTVL.

This rearrangement joins TRBV28 to TRBJ2-1; D might be TRBD2 (6 bases). Trimming cost V 6 bases and J 5 bases, with 14 bases left between them. Germline V CDR1 and CDR2: MDHEN, SYDVKM. The CDR3 contains 14 residues. CDR3 sequence: CASRGGLGHNEQFF. The DNA for the CDR3 is TGTGCCAGCAGAGGAGGGCTAGGGCACAATGAGCAGTTCTTC.

This chain joins TRBV24-1 and TRBJ2-1; 8 nucleotides line up with TRBD1. V lost 4 bases and J lost 5; bases outside the gene matches: 12. The CDR3 extends over 17 amino acids. Germline-derived CDR1 and CDR2 are KGHDR and SFDVKD. In DNA, the CDR3 is TGTGCCACCAGTGACAGAGGACAGGGATTTACCAACAATGAGCAGTTCTTC. Residues: CATSDRGQGFTNNEQFF.

A few counts support this clonotype. The gene calls are TRBV27 and TRBJ2-1; no reliable D call. V was pared by 6 bases and J by 3 bases, with 9 bases between. The CDR3 is 13 residues long. The germline CDR1 and CDR2 sequences are MNHEY and SMNVEV (reference sequence). The CDR3 sequence: CASSPGYYNEQFF. CDR3 in DNA: TGTGCCAGCAGCCCGGGCTACTACAATGAGCAGTTCTTC.